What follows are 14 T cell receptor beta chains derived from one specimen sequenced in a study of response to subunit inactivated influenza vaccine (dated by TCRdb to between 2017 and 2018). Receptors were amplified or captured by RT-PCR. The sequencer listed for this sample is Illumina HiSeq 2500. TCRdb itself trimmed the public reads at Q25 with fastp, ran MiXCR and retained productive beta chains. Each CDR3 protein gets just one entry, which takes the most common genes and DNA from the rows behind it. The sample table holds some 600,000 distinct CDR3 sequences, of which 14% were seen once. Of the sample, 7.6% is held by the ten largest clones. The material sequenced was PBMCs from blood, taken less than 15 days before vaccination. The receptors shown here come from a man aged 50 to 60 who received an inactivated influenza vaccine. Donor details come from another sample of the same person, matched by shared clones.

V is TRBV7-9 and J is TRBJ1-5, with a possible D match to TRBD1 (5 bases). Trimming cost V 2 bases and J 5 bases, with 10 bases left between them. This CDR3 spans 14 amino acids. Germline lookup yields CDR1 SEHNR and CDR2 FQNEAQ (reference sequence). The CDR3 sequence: CASSLLVGDQPQHF. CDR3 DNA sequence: TGTGCCAGCAGCTTATTGGTGGGGGATCAGCCCCAGCATTTT.

The CDR3 nucleotides are TGTGCCACCAGCAGGGACCCGCGGGGCACCGGGGAGCTGTTTTTT. This gives the protein CATSRDPRGTGELFF. The chain uses TRBV15 and TRBJ2-2, with D maybe TRBD2 (6 bases). CDR3 length equals 15 residues. Germline CDR1 LNHNV, CDR2 YYDKDF (reference sequence). V lost 3 bases to trimming and J lost 4 bases, with 12 bases between them.

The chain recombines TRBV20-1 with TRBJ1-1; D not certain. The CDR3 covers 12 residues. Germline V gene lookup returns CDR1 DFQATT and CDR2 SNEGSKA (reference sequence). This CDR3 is CSTTRVNTEAFF. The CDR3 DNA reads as TGCAGCACGACACGGGTGAACACTGAAGCTTTCTTT.

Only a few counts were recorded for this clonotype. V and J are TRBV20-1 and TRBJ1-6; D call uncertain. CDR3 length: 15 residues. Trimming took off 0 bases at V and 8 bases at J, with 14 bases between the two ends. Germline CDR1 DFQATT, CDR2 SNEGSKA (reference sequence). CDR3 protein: CSARDLETIYSPLHF. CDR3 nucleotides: TGCAGTGCTAGAGATCTGGAAACAATCTATTCACCCCTCCACTTT.

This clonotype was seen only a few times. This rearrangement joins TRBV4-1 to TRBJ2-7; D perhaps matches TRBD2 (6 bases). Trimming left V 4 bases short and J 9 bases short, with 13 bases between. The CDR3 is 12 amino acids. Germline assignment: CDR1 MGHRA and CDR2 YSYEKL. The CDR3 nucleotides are TGCGCCAGCAGCCCCCGGGAGTCTGTGCAGTACTTC. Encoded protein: CASSPRESVQYF.

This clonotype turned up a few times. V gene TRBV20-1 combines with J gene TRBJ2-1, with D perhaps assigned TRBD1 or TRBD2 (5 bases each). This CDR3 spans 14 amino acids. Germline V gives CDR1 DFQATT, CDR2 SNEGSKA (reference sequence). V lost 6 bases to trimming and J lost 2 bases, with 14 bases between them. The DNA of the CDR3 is TGCAGTGCGCCCTTCCCGGGACCCTACAATGAGCAGTTCTTC. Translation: CSAPFPGPYNEQFF.

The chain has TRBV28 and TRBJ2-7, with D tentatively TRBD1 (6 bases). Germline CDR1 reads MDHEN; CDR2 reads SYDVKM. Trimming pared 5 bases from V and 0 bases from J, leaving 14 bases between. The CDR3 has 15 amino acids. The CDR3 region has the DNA TGTGCCAGCAGTGCACTGTCGGACAGCTCCTACGAGCAGTACTTC. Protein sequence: CASSALSDSSYEQYF. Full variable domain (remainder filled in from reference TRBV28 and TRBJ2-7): DVKVTQSSRYLVKRTGEKVFLECVQDMDHENMFWYRQDPGLGLRLIYFSYDVKMKEKGDIPEGYSVSREKKERFSLILESASTNQTSMYLCASSALSDSSYEQYFGPGTRLTVT.

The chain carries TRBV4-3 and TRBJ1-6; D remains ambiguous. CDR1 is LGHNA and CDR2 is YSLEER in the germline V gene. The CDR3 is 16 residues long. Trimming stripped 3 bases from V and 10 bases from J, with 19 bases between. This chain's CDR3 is CASSHHTAGVRSPLHF. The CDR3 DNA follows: TGCGCCAGCAGCCACCACACTGCAGGTGTTAGGTCACCCCTCCACTTT.

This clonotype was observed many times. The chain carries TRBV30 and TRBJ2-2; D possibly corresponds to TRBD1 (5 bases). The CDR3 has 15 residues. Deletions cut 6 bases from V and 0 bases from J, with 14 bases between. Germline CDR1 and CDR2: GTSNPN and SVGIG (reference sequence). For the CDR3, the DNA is TGTGCCTGCCAGTTTGGGGCCACGAACACCGGGGAGCTGTTTTTT. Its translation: CACQFGATNTGELFF.

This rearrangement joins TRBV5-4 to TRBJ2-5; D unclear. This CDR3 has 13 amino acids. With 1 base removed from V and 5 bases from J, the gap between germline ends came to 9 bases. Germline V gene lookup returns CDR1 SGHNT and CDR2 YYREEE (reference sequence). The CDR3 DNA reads TGTGCCAGCAGCTTGAGCAGCTTCGAGACCCAGTACTTC. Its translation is CASSLSSFETQYF.

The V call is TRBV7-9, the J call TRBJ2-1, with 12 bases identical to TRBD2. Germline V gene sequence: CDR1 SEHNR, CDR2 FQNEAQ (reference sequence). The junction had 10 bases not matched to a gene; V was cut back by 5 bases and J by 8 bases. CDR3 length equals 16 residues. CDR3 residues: CASSPLTSGSRDEQFF. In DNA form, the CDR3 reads TGTGCCAGCAGCCCCTTGACTAGCGGGAGTCGGGATGAGCAGTTCTTC. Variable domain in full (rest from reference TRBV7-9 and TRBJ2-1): DTGVSQNPRHKITKRGQNVTFRCDPISEHNRLYWYRQTLGQGPEFLTYFQNEAQLEKSRLLSDRFSAERPKGSFSTLEIQRTEQGDSAMYLCASSPLTSGSRDEQFFGPGTRLTVL.

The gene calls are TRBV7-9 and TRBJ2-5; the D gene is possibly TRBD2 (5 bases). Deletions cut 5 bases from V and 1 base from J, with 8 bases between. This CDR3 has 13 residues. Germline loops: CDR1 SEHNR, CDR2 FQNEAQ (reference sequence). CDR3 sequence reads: CASSPLAQETQYF. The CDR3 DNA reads TGTGCCAGCAGCCCGCTAGCCCAAGAGACCCAGTACTTC. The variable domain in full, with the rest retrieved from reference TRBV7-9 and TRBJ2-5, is DTGVSQNPRHKITKRGQNVTFRCDPISEHNRLYWYRQTLGQGPEFLTYFQNEAQLEKSRLLSDRFSAERPKGSFSTLEIQRTEQGDSAMYLCASSPLAQETQYFGPGTRLLVL.

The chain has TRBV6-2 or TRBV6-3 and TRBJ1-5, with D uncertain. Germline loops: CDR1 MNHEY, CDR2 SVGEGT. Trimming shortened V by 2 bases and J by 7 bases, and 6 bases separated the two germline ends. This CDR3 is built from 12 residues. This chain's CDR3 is CASSYRVQPQHF. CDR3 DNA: TGTGCCAGCAGTTACAGGGTACAGCCCCAGCATTTT.

The CDR3, as DNA: TGTGCCAGCAGTTATTCCAGGGACGAGACCCAGTACTTC. It yields the protein CASSYSRDETQYF. The rearrangement uses TRBV6-5 and TRBJ2-5; D might be TRBD1 or TRBD2, each matching 5 bases. Germline values: CDR1 MNHEY, CDR2 SVGAGI. CDR3 length: 13 amino acids. Trimming removed 3 bases at V and 5 bases at J, with 10 bases between.